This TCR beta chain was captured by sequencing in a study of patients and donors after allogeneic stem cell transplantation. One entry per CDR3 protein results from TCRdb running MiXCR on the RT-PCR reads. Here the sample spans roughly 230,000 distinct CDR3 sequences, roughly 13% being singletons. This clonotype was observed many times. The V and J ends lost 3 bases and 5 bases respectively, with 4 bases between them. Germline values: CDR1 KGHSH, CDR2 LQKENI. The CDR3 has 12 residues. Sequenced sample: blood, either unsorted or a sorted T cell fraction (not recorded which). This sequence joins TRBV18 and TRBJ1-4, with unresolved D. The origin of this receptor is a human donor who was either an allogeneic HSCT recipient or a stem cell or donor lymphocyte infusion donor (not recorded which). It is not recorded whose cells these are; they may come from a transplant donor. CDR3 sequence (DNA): TGTGCCAGCTCACCGGGCAATGAAAAACTGTTTTTT. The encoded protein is CASSPGNEKLFF.